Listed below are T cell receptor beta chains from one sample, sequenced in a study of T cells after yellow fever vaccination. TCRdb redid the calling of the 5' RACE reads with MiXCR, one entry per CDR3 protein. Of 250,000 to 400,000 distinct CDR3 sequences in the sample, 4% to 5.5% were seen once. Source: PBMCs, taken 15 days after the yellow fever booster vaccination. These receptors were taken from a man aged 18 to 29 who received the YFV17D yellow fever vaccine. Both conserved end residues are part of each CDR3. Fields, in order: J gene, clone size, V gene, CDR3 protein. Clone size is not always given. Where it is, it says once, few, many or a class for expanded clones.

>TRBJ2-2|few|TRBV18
CASTVGGGQNTGELFF
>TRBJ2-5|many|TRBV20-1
CSARTGTGVQETQYF
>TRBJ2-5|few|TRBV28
CASTVEETQYF
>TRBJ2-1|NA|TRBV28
CASRLGSYNEQFF
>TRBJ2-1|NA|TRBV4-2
CASSQAFGGDEQFF
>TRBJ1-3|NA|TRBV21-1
CASSNRGYERGTGNTIYF
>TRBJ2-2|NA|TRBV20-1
CSARVLNTGELFF
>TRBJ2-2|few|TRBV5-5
CASSLRGTAGELFF
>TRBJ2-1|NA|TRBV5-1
CASSLVGGREFNEQFF
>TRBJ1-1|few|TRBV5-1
CASSLLISENTEAFF
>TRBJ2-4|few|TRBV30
CAWTRQGNIQYF
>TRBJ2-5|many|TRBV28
CASSYPQGGETQYF
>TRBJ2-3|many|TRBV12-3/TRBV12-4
CASPKGADTQYF
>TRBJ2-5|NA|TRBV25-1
CASSEFGQIYQETQYF
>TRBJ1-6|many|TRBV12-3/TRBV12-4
CASSSLGGPNSPLHF
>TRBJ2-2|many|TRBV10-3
CAISITVDDTGELFF
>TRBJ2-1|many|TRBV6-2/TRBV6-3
CASRFLPGQGAHYNEQFF
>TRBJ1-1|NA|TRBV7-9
CASSYIQGPTEAFF
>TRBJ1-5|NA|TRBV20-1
CSATTGRGGQPQHF
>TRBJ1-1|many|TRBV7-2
CASSWSGTANTEAFF
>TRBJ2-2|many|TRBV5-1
CASSISDSANTGELFF
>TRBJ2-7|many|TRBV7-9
CASTLPGSREQYF
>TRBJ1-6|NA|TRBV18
CASSFKDGVYNSPLHF
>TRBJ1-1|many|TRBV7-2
CASSLKGVNTEAFF
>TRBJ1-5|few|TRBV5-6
CASSSTGEGQPQHF
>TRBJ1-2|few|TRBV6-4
CASSNRGGRSYTF
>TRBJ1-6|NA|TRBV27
CASSWDRGSSYNSPLHF
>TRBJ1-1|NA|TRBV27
CASSLLGGATEAFF
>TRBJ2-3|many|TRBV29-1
CSVTKDTQYF
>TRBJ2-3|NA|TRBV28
CASSPYRGQVTATQYF
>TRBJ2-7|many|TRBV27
CASSEIGTSGVYEQYF
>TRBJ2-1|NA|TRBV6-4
CASSERGENSYNEQFF
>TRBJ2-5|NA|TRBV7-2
CASSLTLVKETQYF
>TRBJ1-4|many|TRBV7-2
CASSPNPGREKLFF
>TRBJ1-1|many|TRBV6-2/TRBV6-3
CASSYPSKRPTFF
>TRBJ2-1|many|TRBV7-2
CASSISGGILYEQFF
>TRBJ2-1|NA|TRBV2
CASRKGGPQLRAYNEQFF
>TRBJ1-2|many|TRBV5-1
CASSLIGGEGYTF
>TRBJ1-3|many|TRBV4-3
CASSQVGSSGNTIYF
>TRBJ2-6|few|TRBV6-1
CASSVGRYYGANVLTF
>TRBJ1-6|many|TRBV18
CASSQETVNSPLHF
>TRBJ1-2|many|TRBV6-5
CASCTGTGEGYTF
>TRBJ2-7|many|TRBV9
CASSVGAGPYEQYF
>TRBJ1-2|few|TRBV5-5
CASRFGVSGPINYGYTF
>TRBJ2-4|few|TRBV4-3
CASSVTSGGTKNIQYF
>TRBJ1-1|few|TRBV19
CASSTRAGYMNTEAFF
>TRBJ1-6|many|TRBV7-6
CASSLAEGHGSPLHF